The 5 T cell receptor beta chains below were found in one sample sequenced in a study of T cell repertoires in cytomegalovirus infection. TCRdb ran MiXCR on the reads and lists one entry per CDR3 protein. The sample comprises 750,000 to 900,000 distinct CDR3 sequences, 29% of which are singletons, and over 10% rests with the top ten. These receptors lack a known antigen. Sequencing used cultured CD8+ T cells from PBMCs, obtained from culture after CMV antigen stimulation. All receptors come from a human donor in good health (CMV status not recorded). Some clones in this sample may be carry-over from other donors' samples.

The chain links TRBV12-5 to TRBJ2-7, with D unclear. Between the trimmed V and J ends, which lost 6 bases and 7 bases, there was a span of 4 bases. The germline gives CDR1 LGHNT, CDR2 FRNRAP. The CDR3 is 9 amino acids. The CDR3 reads CASGHEQYF. The CDR3 DNA reads as TGTGCTAGTGGCCATGAGCAGTACTTC.

The chain joins TRBV27 to TRBJ2-7; 10 nucleotides line up with TRBD1. Germline V gene lookup returns CDR1 MNHEY and CDR2 SMNVEV (reference sequence). J was trimmed by 6 bases and V by 2 bases; bases with no gene match: 4. The CDR3 has 14 residues. CDR3 in DNA: TGTGCCAGCAGTTTAGGACAGGGGGAAAGCGAGCAGTACTTC. Protein sequence: CASSLGQGESEQYF.

This clonotype has just a few counts. The chain couples TRBV12-5 to TRBJ1-1; D unresolved. The CDR3 spans 12 residues. Germline V gene sequence: CDR1 LGHNT, CDR2 FRNRAP. The germline V and J ends were trimmed by 3 bases and 2 bases, with 4 bases remaining between them. CDR3 amino acids: CASGFINTEAFF. The CDR3 DNA follows: TGTGCTAGTGGTTTTATAAACACTGAAGCTTTCTTT. Based on the CDR3 plus reference TRBV12-5 and TRBJ1-1, the full variable domain is DARVTQTPRHKVTEMGQEVTMRCQPILGHNTVFWYRQTMMQGLELLAYFRNRAPLDDSGMPKDRFSAEMPDATLATLKIQPSEPRDSAVYFCASGFINTEAFFGQGTRLTVV.

V and J are TRBV2 and TRBJ1-6, with TRBD1 as a possible D gene (6 bases). This CDR3 is built from 15 residues. Trimming left V 2 bases short and J 3 bases short, with 8 bases between. CDR1 is SNHLY and CDR2 is FYNNEI in the germline V gene. The CDR3 region is CASSEWDIYNSPLHF. DNA of the CDR3: TGTGCCAGCAGTGAATGGGACATCTATAATTCACCCCTCCACTTT.

The V and J genes are TRBV2 and TRBJ2-4, with 11 bases fitting TRBD2. This CDR3 contains 14 residues. Germline V lookup: CDR1 SNHLY, CDR2 FYNNEI. V dropped 4 bases and J dropped 7; count of bases not matched to a gene: 3. The CDR3 region has the DNA TGTGCCAGCAGTGCCCTAGCGGGGGGCAACATTCAGTACTTC. Translation: CASSALAGGNIQYF.